Presented here are 27 T cell receptor beta chains from one specimen sequenced in a study of shared clonotypes between healthy human individuals. Here immunoSEQ multiplex PCR was the method, and the copy in TCRdb shows in-frame clones only, minus some. The sample lists some 1 million clones, around 76% occurring once. Sequenced input: memory CD4+ T cells sorted from blood. The subset here: CD45RA-negative fraction. These receptors originate from a man aged 18 to 29 in good health.

The CDR3 DNA follows: TGTGCCAGCAGTCCGCAGGGGGATTCAAATGAAAAACTGTTTTTT. Residues: CASSPQGDSNEKLFF. The gene calls are TRBV28 and TRBJ1-4, with TRBD1 identical over 7 bases. V gave up 5 bases and J gave up 5 bases; unmatched junction bases: 8. Germline V gives CDR1 MDHEN, CDR2 SYDVKM. This CDR3 has 15 amino acids. Using reference TRBV28 and TRBJ1-4 for the parts outside the CDR3, the full variable domain is DVKVTQSSRYLVKRTGEKVFLECVQDMDHENMFWYRQDPGLGLRLIYFSYDVKMKEKGDIPEGYSVSREKKERFSLILESASTNQTSMYLCASSPQGDSNEKLFFGSGTQLSVL.

On this clone itself: It may be a read error: a sequence one base away is much more abundant. This sample includes further DNA sequences coding for the same CDR3. J is TRBJ2-7 and V is TRBV5-1; D is ambiguous. Germline assignment: CDR1 SGHRS and CDR2 YFSETQ. Trimming stripped 0 bases from V and 2 bases from J, with 6 bases between. The CDR3 consists of 13 residues. The CDR3 sequence: CASSLDRAYEQYF. DNA of the CDR3: TGCGCCAGCAGCTTGGATAGGGCCTACGAGCAGTACTTC.

This clone occurred a few times. The chain's CDR3 is CASSPSMVGGRNEQFF. The CDR3 nucleotides are TGTGCCAGCTCACCATCAATGGTGGGGGGGCGAAATGAGCAGTTCTTC. J is TRBJ2-1 and V is TRBV18; TRBD2 is a possible D gene (7 bases). The ends were cut back, 2 bases at V and 7 bases at J, with 18 bases in the middle. The CDR3 spans 16 residues. CDR1 and CDR2 (germline): KGHSH, LQKENI.

This chain connects TRBV27 to TRBJ1-5, with 9 bases that match TRBD1. Germline CDR1 reads MNHEY; CDR2 reads SMNVEV (reference sequence). J was trimmed by 1 base and V by 5 bases; bases with no gene match: 6. The CDR3 has 16 amino acids. The CDR3 DNA sequence: TGTGCCAGCAGTCCAGGGGACAGGGTCAGCAATCAGCCCCAGCATTTT. Translating gives CASSPGDRVSNQPQHF.

The V call is TRBV4-1, the J call TRBJ2-5; 8 bases match TRBD2. Looked up from germline, CDR1 is MGHRA and CDR2 is YSYEKL. This CDR3 has 15 residues. V lost 0 bases to trimming and J lost 4 bases; unmatched junction nucleotides: 4. The CDR3 DNA reads TGCGCCAGCAGCCAAGACAGGACTAGCATAGAGACCCAGTACTTC. Protein sequence: CASSQDRTSIETQYF.

Only one count was recorded for this clone. V is TRBV30 and J is TRBJ2-3, with 7 bases that match TRBD2. J lost 3 bases, V lost 0 bases, and 12 bases had no gene match. This CDR3 comprises 17 residues. CDR1 is GTSNPN and CDR2 is SVGIG in the germline V gene (reference sequence). The CDR3 protein is CAWSVGGAGVATDTQYF. In DNA, the CDR3 is TGTGCCTGGAGTGTTGGGGGTGCGGGAGTGGCAACAGATACGCAGTATTTT.

This clone was seen a few times. V and J are TRBV7-9 and TRBJ2-6; D may be TRBD1 or TRBD2 (5 bases each). V dropped 8 bases and J dropped 0 bases, with 14 bases sitting between them. CDR1 and CDR2 from the germline V gene are SEHNR and FQNEAQ (reference sequence). The CDR3 sequence is 16 residues long. This CDR3 reads CASHPGAVSGANVLTF. The CDR3 DNA reads as TGTGCCAGCCACCCCGGGGCGGTCTCTGGGGCCAACGTCCTGACTTTC. The variable domain in full, with the rest retrieved from reference TRBV7-9 and TRBJ2-6, is DTGVSQNPRHKITKRGQNVTFRCDPISEHNRLYWYRQTLGQGPEFLTYFQNEAQLEKSRLLSDRFSAERPKGSFSTLEIQRTEQGDSAMYLCASHPGAVSGANVLTFGAGSRLTVL.

The chain uses TRBV6-5 and TRBJ2-7; tentatively, D is TRBD2 (6 bases). Germline V lookup: CDR1 MNHEY, CDR2 SVGAGI. V was trimmed by 2 bases and J by 2 bases, leaving 16 bases between them. The CDR3 totals 16 residues. As DNA, the CDR3 is TGTGCCAGCAGTTACAACCGGCGGGGCCCACCCTACGAGCAGTACTTC. This encodes CASSYNRRGPPYEQYF.

The chain has TRBV12-2 and TRBJ2-7. TRBV12-2 constitutes a pseudogene. The CDR3 runs 17 residues. The CDR3 reads CASRPPSSAKGNYEQYF. The CDR3 bases are TGTGCAAGTCGCCCACCCTCCTCAGCTAAGGGAAATTACGAGCAGTACTTC.

J is TRBJ2-5 and V is TRBV20-1; D not resolved. Between the trimmed V and J ends, which lost 5 bases and 7 bases, there was a span of 8 bases. The CDR3 runs 10 residues. Germline CDR1 DFQATT, CDR2 SNEGSKA (reference sequence). The CDR3 spells CSAGPWTQYF. The CDR3 coding sequence is TGCAGTGCTGGCCCCTGGACCCAGTACTTC.

The chain is built from TRBV5-1 and TRBJ2-1; D is possibly TRBD1 (6 bases). V dropped 4 bases and J dropped 3 bases, with 14 bases sitting between them. Germline CDR1 reads SGHRS; CDR2 reads YFSETQ. The CDR3 totals 15 residues. Here the CDR3 DNA reads TGCGCCAGCAGCCCGACAGGCCCGAACTACAATGAGCAGTTCTTC. Amino acids: CASSPTGPNYNEQFF. Drawing the rest from reference TRBV5-1 and TRBJ2-1, the complete variable domain is KAGVTQTPRYLIKTRGQQVTLSCSPISGHRSVSWYQQTPGQGLQFLFEYFSETQRNKGNFPGRFSGRQFSNSRSEMNVSTLELGDSALYLCASSPTGPNYNEQFFGPGTRLTVL.

This rearrangement joins TRBV4-1 to TRBJ2-7; possibly TRBD1 or TRBD2 for D (5 bases each). V was shortened by 4 bases and J by 0 bases, with 10 bases between the two germline ends. CDR1 is MGHRA and CDR2 is YSYEKL in the germline V gene. The CDR3 runs to 14 residues. The CDR3 sequence is CASSLGASSYEQYF. CDR3 nucleotide sequence: TGCGCCAGCAGCCTCGGGGCTAGCTCCTACGAGCAGTACTTC.

Concerning this clone: The same CDR3 also results from other DNA sequences found in this sample. The chain employs TRBV30 and TRBJ2-7, with D hard to call. The ends were cut back, 0 bases at V and 4 bases at J, with 4 bases in the middle. The length of the CDR3 is 11 residues. Germline V gene sequence: CDR1 GTSNPN, CDR2 SVGIG (reference sequence). CDR3 residues: CAWSVAYEQYF. CDR3 nucleotide sequence: TGTGCCTGGAGTGTAGCTTACGAGCAGTACTTC.

This chain uses TRBV7-2 with TRBJ1-1; perhaps TRBD1 as D (5 bases). Looked up from germline, CDR1 is SGHTA and CDR2 is FQGNSA. Deletions cut 1 base from V and 10 bases from J, with 13 bases between. The CDR3 spans 13 residues. The CDR3 sequence: CASSLDGGGVAFF. The CDR3 DNA is TGTGCCAGCAGCTTAGATGGGGGAGGGGTAGCTTTCTTT. The full variable domain, rest sourced from reference TRBV7-2 and TRBJ1-1, is GAGVSQSPSNKVTEKGKDVELRCDPISGHTALYWYRQSLGQGLEFLIYFQGNSAPDKSGLPSDRFSAERTGGSVSTLTIQRTQQEDSAVYLCASSLDGGGVAFFGQGTRLTVV.

The chain uses TRBV18 and TRBJ1-1; D is unclear. Looked up from germline, CDR1 is KGHSH and CDR2 is LQKENI. The CDR3 runs to 15 residues. V lost 5 bases to trimming and J lost 0 bases, with 13 bases between them. The CDR3 spells CASSANSGMNTEAFF. In nucleotides, the CDR3 is TGTGCCAGCTCAGCAAACAGTGGGATGAACACTGAAGCTTTCTTT.

J is TRBJ1-5 and V is TRBV2; unclear D gene. This CDR3 comprises 16 residues. Germline CDR1 is SNHLY and CDR2 is FYNNEI. Trimming pared 5 bases from V and 5 bases from J, leaving 19 bases between. The CDR3 DNA is TGTGCCAGCAGTCACTATCTAGGACCCCTTGATCAGCCCCAGCATTTT. It yields the protein CASSHYLGPLDQPQHF.

The chain recombines TRBV11-2 with TRBJ2-6; 12 bases agree with TRBD2. Germline CDR1 and CDR2: SGHAT and FQNNGV. After removal of 5 bases from V and 0 bases from J, the junction contained 5 bases not matched to a gene. The CDR3 has 18 residues. The CDR3 region has the DNA TGTGCCAGCAGCCCTCGGACTAGCGGGGTCTCTGGGGCCAACGTCCTGACTTTC. Its protein is CASSPRTSGVSGANVLTF.

The J gene is TRBJ2-2, the V gene TRBV7-3, with D perhaps matching TRBD1 or TRBD2 (5 bases each). V was clipped by 6 bases and J by 5 bases, with 19 bases between them. Germline V lookup: CDR1 SGHTA, CDR2 FQGTGA. The CDR3 length is 16 residues. CDR3 nucleotides: TGTGCCAGCAGATTTGGGGGTTCTCTAGGAACCGGGGAGCTGTTTTTT. It specifies CASRFGGSLGTGELFF.

The chain combines TRBV6-1 with TRBJ1-4; tentatively, D is TRBD1 (5 bases). Per germline, CDR1 MNHNS and CDR2 SASEGT. The CDR3 contains 14 residues. V was pared by 5 bases and J by 7 bases, with 14 bases between. This CDR3 is CASSRSGWGEKLFF. The DNA for the CDR3 is TGTGCCAGCAGTCGATCAGGGTGGGGTGAAAAACTGTTTTTT.

This sequence joins TRBV18 and TRBJ1-2, with a possible D match to TRBD1 (5 bases). The germline V gene has CDR1 KGHSH and CDR2 LQKENI. Deletions cut 3 bases from V and 7 bases from J, with 18 bases between. The CDR3 covers 15 residues. This CDR3 reads CASSPNQGLFFGYTF. CDR3 DNA: TGTGCCAGCTCACCGAACCAGGGTCTCTTTTTTGGCTACACCTTC.

V is TRBV6-6 and J is TRBJ2-5; 9 nucleotides agree with TRBD1. With V trimmed by 6 bases and J by 5 bases, 10 bases remained unmatched. Per germline, CDR1 MNHNY and CDR2 SVGAGI (reference sequence). CDR3 length: 15 residues. For the CDR3, the DNA is TGTGCCAGCAGGGATGGACAGGGGTCGTGGGAGACCCAGTACTTC. Its protein is CASRDGQGSWETQYF.

This chain connects TRBV5-4 to TRBJ1-4, with TRBD1 identical over 10 bases. The CDR3 covers 14 residues. Germline V gene sequence: CDR1 SGHNT, CDR2 YYREEE (reference sequence). V lost 4 bases, J lost 8 bases, and 5 bases stayed unmatched. In DNA form, the CDR3 reads TGTGCCAGCAGCCATGGACAGGGGGAGGAAAAACTGTTTTTT. It encodes CASSHGQGEEKLFF.

The V gene is TRBV7-9, the J gene TRBJ2-3; no clear D gene. Germline CDR1 is SEHNR and CDR2 is FQNEAQ (reference sequence). The CDR3 sequence is 12 residues long. Between the trimmed V and J ends, which lost 4 bases and 11 bases, there was a span of 13 bases. This CDR3 reads CASSYKGFGQYF. The CDR3 DNA sequence: TGTGCCAGCAGCTACAAAGGGTTCGGGCAGTATTTT.

The rearrangement joins TRBV6-1 to TRBJ2-3, with TRBD2 as a possible D gene (5 bases). V shed 7 bases and J shed 4 bases, with 18 bases lying between them. Germline-derived CDR1 and CDR2 are MNHNS and SASEGT. The CDR3 totals 15 residues. The CDR3 sequence: CASIPPGIGADTQYF. CDR3 in DNA: TGTGCCAGCATTCCCCCGGGGATCGGGGCAGATACGCAGTATTTT.

The genes are TRBV30 and TRBJ2-7, with 7 positions matching TRBD2. This CDR3 is 14 amino acids long. Looked up from germline, CDR1 is GTSNPN and CDR2 is SVGIG (reference sequence). Trimming took 0 bases from V and 4 from J; bases not matched to a gene: 6. The CDR3 sequence: CAWSVLGGRYEQYF. The CDR3 bases are TGTGCCTGGAGTGTACTGGGGGGGAGGTACGAGCAGTACTTC.

The chain combines TRBV7-2 with TRBJ2-5; D is perhaps TRBD1 (6 bases). Between the trimmed V and J ends, which lost 5 bases and 6 bases, there was a span of 16 bases. The CDR3 is 14 residues long. Germline V gene sequence: CDR1 SGHTA, CDR2 FQGNSA. CDR3 residues: CASSPDRSPQTQYF. In nucleotides, the CDR3 is TGTGCCAGCAGCCCAGACAGGTCGCCTCAGACCCAGTACTTC.

The V gene is TRBV2, the J gene TRBJ2-3; the match to TRBD1 covers 11 bases. The CDR3 consists of 14 residues. Germline values: CDR1 SNHLY, CDR2 FYNNEI. With 5 bases clipped from V and 3 bases from J, the junction kept 1 base outside the gene matches. CDR3 nucleotide sequence: TGTGCCAGCAGTCGGGACAGGGGGACAGATACGCAGTATTTT. Protein sequence: CASSRDRGTDTQYF.